These T cell receptor beta chains were read from a single sample in a study of long-term antiretroviral therapy in people with HIV. Assay: immunoSEQ multiplex PCR; the TCRdb copy retains only in-frame clones and omits some. The table has 25,000 to 30,000 clones, 85% to 90% seen once. The starting material was unsorted PBMCs, obtained 1.8 years after starting antiretroviral therapy. The source is a woman between 18 and 30 years old with HIV. CDR3s include the opening cysteine and the closing phenylalanine or tryptophan. The order of the fields is clone size, J gene, V gene, D gene, CDR3 DNA, CDR3 protein. D genes are given only for firm matches. Expanded clones get a size class; other rows say once, few or many, or leave the size out.

clone size: -
J gene: TRBJ2-1
V gene: TRBV6-5
D gene: TRBD2
CDR3 DNA: TGTGCCAGCAGCCCGAGCGGGAGCTCCTACAATGAGCAGTTCTTC
CDR3 protein: CASSPSGSSYNEQFF

clone size: -
J gene: TRBJ2-4
V gene: TRBV27
D gene: -
CDR3 DNA: TGTGCCAGCAGTTTATCGGGGAGAAACATTCAGTACTTC
CDR3 protein: CASSLSGRNIQYF

clone size: -
J gene: TRBJ2-5
V gene: TRBV9
D gene: -
CDR3 DNA: TGTGCCAGCAGCGCCCTCCCAGCGCCTCAAGAGACCCAGTACTTC
CDR3 protein: CASSALPAPQETQYF

clone size: -
J gene: TRBJ2-7
V gene: TRBV18
D gene: TRBD1
CDR3 DNA: TGTGCCAGCTCTTGGCAGGGGGAAGTGTACGAGCAGTACTTC
CDR3 protein: CASSWQGEVYEQYF

clone size: -
J gene: TRBJ1-4
V gene: TRBV15
D gene: -
CDR3 DNA: TGTGCCACCAGCTTCCGGCCTAATAATGAAAAACTGTTTTTT
CDR3 protein: CATSFRPNNEKLFF

clone size: -
J gene: TRBJ1-1
V gene: TRBV7-2
D gene: -
CDR3 DNA: TGTGCCAGCAGCTTAGACAGGGTGAACACTGAAGCTTTCTTT
CDR3 protein: CASSLDRVNTEAFF

clone size: -
J gene: TRBJ2-5
V gene: TRBV4-2
D gene: -
CDR3 DNA: TGTGCCAGCAGTCAGGGGAAAGAGACCCAGTACTTC
CDR3 protein: CASSQGKETQYF

clone size: once
J gene: TRBJ2-3
V gene: TRBV19
D gene: -
CDR3 DNA: TGTGCCAGTAGTATGCAGAAGGGTAATGCGCAGTATTTT
CDR3 protein: CASSMQKGNAQYF

clone size: -
J gene: TRBJ2-2
V gene: TRBV29-1
D gene: -
CDR3 DNA: TGCAGCGCCCTAGGCGGTGCTGCGAACACCGGGGAGCTGTTTTTT
CDR3 protein: CSALGGAANTGELFF

clone size: -
J gene: TRBJ2-7
V gene: TRBV5-6
D gene: -
CDR3 DNA: TGTGCCAGCAGCTTGGTCACATACGAGCAGTACTTC
CDR3 protein: CASSLVTYEQYF

clone size: -
J gene: TRBJ2-3
V gene: TRBV5-1
D gene: -
CDR3 DNA: TGCGCCAGCAGCTTGCGGGACCCGTTGAGAGATACGCAGTATTTT
CDR3 protein: CASSLRDPLRDTQYF

clone size: -
J gene: TRBJ2-3
V gene: TRBV6-5
D gene: -
CDR3 DNA: TGTGCCAGCAGTTACCAGCATACAGGGAAGGATACGCAGTATTTT
CDR3 protein: CASSYQHTGKDTQYF

clone size: -
J gene: TRBJ2-3
V gene: TRBV6-5
D gene: -
CDR3 DNA: TGTGCCAGCGGAGACAGAGCAGATACGCAGTATTTT
CDR3 protein: CASGDRADTQYF

clone size: -
J gene: TRBJ2-1
V gene: TRBV5-1
D gene: TRBD2
CDR3 DNA: TGCGCCAGCAGCTTGGGCCTGTCAGCGGGAGGGACCTACAATGAGCAGTTCTTC
CDR3 protein: CASSLGLSAGGTYNEQFF

clone size: -
J gene: TRBJ2-2
V gene: TRBV2
D gene: TRBD1
CDR3 DNA: TGTGCCAGTCAGACAGGGGCCCAACCTAGAAACACCGGGGAGCTGTTTTTT
CDR3 protein: CASQTGAQPRNTGELFF

clone size: -
J gene: TRBJ2-4
V gene: TRBV28
D gene: -
CDR3 DNA: TGTGCCAGCAACCAAAACGGACTACTCAACATTCAGTACTTC
CDR3 protein: CASNQNGLLNIQYF

clone size: -
J gene: TRBJ1-2
V gene: TRBV11-2
D gene: -
CDR3 DNA: TGTGCCAGCAGCCACGGTGTAGGGGGTCCCAATGGCTACACCTTC
CDR3 protein: CASSHGVGGPNGYTF

clone size: -
J gene: TRBJ2-7
V gene: TRBV15
D gene: TRBD1
CDR3 DNA: TGTGCCACCAGCAGAGGAGGGACAGTCTCCTACGAGCAGTACTTC
CDR3 protein: CATSRGGTVSYEQYF

clone size: -
J gene: TRBJ1-5
V gene: TRBV19
D gene: TRBD1
CDR3 DNA: TGTGCCAGTAGTAATGGACAGGGAGGTTGGGGCAATCAGCCCCAGCATTTT
CDR3 protein: CASSNGQGGWGNQPQHF

clone size: -
J gene: TRBJ2-1
V gene: TRBV5-4
D gene: TRBD2
CDR3 DNA: TGTGCCAGCAGAGGCGGGAGGGGGAATGAGCAGTTCTTC
CDR3 protein: CASRGGRGNEQFF

clone size: -
J gene: TRBJ2-5
V gene: TRBV4-3
D gene: TRBD2
CDR3 DNA: TGCGCCAGCAGCCCGGCCGGGACTAGCGCCCAAGAGACCCAGTACTTC
CDR3 protein: CASSPAGTSAQETQYF

clone size: -
J gene: TRBJ2-7
V gene: TRBV7-2
D gene: TRBD2
CDR3 DNA: TGTGCCAGCAGCCATTGGGGCGGCGGGAGGACAACCTACGAGCAGTACTTC
CDR3 protein: CASSHWGGGRTTYEQYF

clone size: once
J gene: TRBJ2-7
V gene: TRBV4-3
D gene: TRBD2
CDR3 DNA: TGCGCCAGCAGCCAAGCGACTAGCGGGCGTTTGTACGAGCAGTACTTC
CDR3 protein: CASSQATSGRLYEQYF

clone size: -
J gene: TRBJ1-1
V gene: TRBV6-4
D gene: TRBD1
CDR3 DNA: TGTGCCAGATTCAGGGGGCAGGAGGACACTGAAGCTTTCTTT
CDR3 protein: CARFRGQEDTEAFF

clone size: once
J gene: TRBJ1-2
V gene: TRBV6-5
D gene: -
CDR3 DNA: TGTGCCAGCAGTTACAACAAGGGCCCAGGCGGCTACACCTTC
CDR3 protein: CASSYNKGPGGYTF

clone size: -
J gene: TRBJ2-7
V gene: TRBV6-6
D gene: -
CDR3 DNA: TGTGCTATCCATCGGGACGACTCCTACGAGCAGTACTTC
CDR3 protein: CAIHRDDSYEQYF

clone size: -
J gene: TRBJ2-7
V gene: TRBV5-5
D gene: -
CDR3 DNA: TGTGCCAGCAGCCTCCGGATTAACTCCTACGAGCAGTACTTC
CDR3 protein: CASSLRINSYEQYF

clone size: -
J gene: TRBJ2-1
V gene: TRBV5-1
D gene: -
CDR3 DNA: TGCGCCAGCAATTTACGGACGGTAGATGAGCAGTTCTTC
CDR3 protein: CASNLRTVDEQFF

clone size: -
J gene: TRBJ2-1
V gene: TRBV19
D gene: -
CDR3 DNA: TGTGCCACTATGGTTCTAGCGCCCGGGGGTGAGCAGTTCTTC
CDR3 protein: CATMVLAPGGEQFF

clone size: -
J gene: TRBJ1-1
V gene: TRBV9
D gene: -
CDR3 DNA: TGTGCCAGCAGCGACCAGGGATTGAACACTGAAGCTTTCTTT
CDR3 protein: CASSDQGLNTEAFF

clone size: -
J gene: TRBJ2-3
V gene: TRBV7-2
D gene: TRBD2
CDR3 DNA: TGTGCCAGCAGCATTAGCGGGGCTAGCACAGATACGCAGTATTTT
CDR3 protein: CASSISGASTDTQYF

clone size: -
J gene: TRBJ1-1
V gene: TRBV28
D gene: -
CDR3 DNA: TGTGCCAGCAGTTTATGGTACGGGTTCTACACTGAAGCTTTCTTT
CDR3 protein: CASSLWYGFYTEAFF

clone size: -
J gene: TRBJ2-7
V gene: TRBV5-3
D gene: -
CDR3 DNA: TGTGCCAGAAGCTTGTCGGTCCCCTACGAGCAGTACTTC
CDR3 protein: CARSLSVPYEQYF

clone size: -
J gene: TRBJ2-1
V gene: TRBV7-3
D gene: TRBD1
CDR3 DNA: TGTGCCAGCAGCTTAGTTGGGACAGGGGCCAACAATGAGCAGTTCTTC
CDR3 protein: CASSLVGTGANNEQFF

clone size: -
J gene: TRBJ1-2
V gene: TRBV27
D gene: TRBD1
CDR3 DNA: TGTGCCAGCAGTTTAAGACAGGGGAGGGGGTATGGCTACACCTTC
CDR3 protein: CASSLRQGRGYGYTF

clone size: once
J gene: TRBJ2-5
V gene: TRBV10-3
D gene: TRBD2
CDR3 DNA: TGTGCCATCAGCGTGACTAGCGGGAGGGGAGAGACCCAGTACTTC
CDR3 protein: CAISVTSGRGETQYF

clone size: -
J gene: TRBJ2-5
V gene: TRBV4-1
D gene: TRBD1
CDR3 DNA: TGCGCCAGCAGCCAGGGACAGGGTGAGGAGACCCAGTACTTC
CDR3 protein: CASSQGQGEETQYF

clone size: -
J gene: TRBJ2-7
V gene: TRBV28
D gene: -
CDR3 DNA: TGTGCCAGCAGTTTCTCCCACGAGCAGTACTTC
CDR3 protein: CASSFSHEQYF

clone size: -
J gene: TRBJ1-1
V gene: TRBV19
D gene: TRBD1
CDR3 DNA: TGTGCCAGTGCCAAGACAGGGAAGAGGGGAGGCACTGAAGCTTTCTTT
CDR3 protein: CASAKTGKRGGTEAFF

clone size: few
J gene: TRBJ2-7
V gene: TRBV2
D gene: TRBD2
CDR3 DNA: TGTGCCAGCAGTGTTGCGGGAGGGGGCTACGAGCAGTACTTC
CDR3 protein: CASSVAGGGYEQYF

clone size: once
J gene: TRBJ2-7
V gene: TRBV10-3
D gene: TRBD1
CDR3 DNA: TGTGCCATCAGTGAGTCAAGGAGACAGGGAACCCCCGAGCAGTACTTC
CDR3 protein: CAISESRRQGTPEQYF

clone size: -
J gene: TRBJ2-2
V gene: TRBV7-3
D gene: -
CDR3 DNA: TGTGCCAGCAGCGAACAGGCCCCCGCGAACACCGGGGAGCTGTTTTTT
CDR3 protein: CASSEQAPANTGELFF

clone size: -
J gene: TRBJ1-5
V gene: TRBV7-3
D gene: TRBD1
CDR3 DNA: TGTGCCAGCAGCCCAGGGGGTAGCAATCAGCCCCAGCATTTT
CDR3 protein: CASSPGGSNQPQHF

clone size: -
J gene: TRBJ1-4
V gene: TRBV5-4
D gene: -
CDR3 DNA: TGTGCCAGCAGCCCCGACAGCTATAATGAAAAACTGTTTTTT
CDR3 protein: CASSPDSYNEKLFF

clone size: -
J gene: TRBJ1-2
V gene: TRBV25-1
D gene: -
CDR3 DNA: TGTGCCAGCATGCCGATTGGGGGTAATGGCTACACCTTC
CDR3 protein: CASMPIGGNGYTF